Below are 31 T cell receptor beta chains sequenced from a single sample in a study of blood T cell repertoires in COVID-19. Sequencing was performed with immunoSEQ multiplex PCR; in TCRdb, only in-frame clones are kept and a portion is missing. The table lists fewer than 600,000 clones, roughly 90% of them singletons. The sample consisted of PBMCs or T cells enriched from blood (not recorded which). The origin of the receptors is a woman in her forties who had recovered from COVID-19.

The V gene is TRBV10-3, the J gene TRBJ1-1; 7 bases agree with TRBD1. Germline V gene data show CDR1 as ENHRY and CDR2 as SYGVKD. The V and J ends lost 7 bases and 0 bases, in that order; junction bases with no gene match: 11. This CDR3 has 16 residues. CDR3 sequence reads: CAIKKGQADMNTEAFF. CDR3 coding DNA: TGTGCCATCAAAAAAGGACAGGCCGACATGAACACTGAAGCTTTCTTT.

The rearrangement joins TRBV4-3 to TRBJ2-5, with 12 bases identical to TRBD1. The junction had 4 bases not matched to a gene; V was cut back by 2 bases and J by 3 bases. From germline, CDR1 is LGHNA and CDR2 YSLEER. CDR3 size: 16 residues. In DNA form, the CDR3 reads TGCGCCAGCAGCCAAACGGGACAGGGGGCAGAAGAGACCCAGTACTTC. Translation gives CASSQTGQGAEETQYF.

The genes are TRBV27 and TRBJ1-5, with 10 nucleotides matching TRBD1. The CDR3 is made up of 18 amino acids. The V gene end was trimmed by 5 bases and the J gene end by 0 bases; junction bases not matched to a gene: 10. From germline, CDR1 is MNHEY and CDR2 SMNVEV (reference sequence). The CDR3 spells CASSRRQGATYSNQPQHF. The CDR3, as DNA: TGTGCCAGCAGTCGACGACAGGGGGCGACTTATAGCAATCAGCCCCAGCATTTT.

This sequence joins TRBV29-1 and TRBJ2-5; 7 nucleotides agree with TRBD2. This CDR3 region has 12 residues. The J segment lost 5 bases and the V segment lost 4 bases, leaving 4 bases of the junction unmatched. Germline CDR1 and CDR2: SQVTM and ANQGSEA. CDR3 DNA: TGCAGCGTTGGAGCGGGAAAGGAGACCCAGTACTTC. It translates to CSVGAGKETQYF.

The chain is built from TRBV7-9 and TRBJ1-2; D possibly corresponds to TRBD1 (6 bases). The V end lost 1 base, the J end lost 0 bases, and 6 bases lay between the germline ends. CDR3 length: 14 amino acids. Germline CDR1 and CDR2: SEHNR and FQNEAQ (reference sequence). The CDR3 is CASSLDRANYGYTF. CDR3 nucleotides: TGTGCCAGCAGCTTAGACAGGGCTAACTATGGCTACACCTTC.

The V and J genes are TRBV29-1 and TRBJ2-1, with TRBD2 matching 10 bases. The CDR3 runs to 14 residues. Germline V lookup: CDR1 SQVTM, CDR2 ANQGSEA. Trimming removed 4 bases from V and 8 bases from J; junction bases left unmatched: 8. CDR3 sequence (DNA): TGCAGCGTTGTCGGGGCTAGCGGGAGCGATGAGCAGTTCTTC. Amino acid sequence: CSVVGASGSDEQFF.

V and J are TRBV6-5 and TRBJ2-3, with no clear D. The germline CDR1 and CDR2 sequences are MNHEY and SVGAGI. V shed 6 bases and J shed 4 bases, with 8 bases lying between them. This CDR3 comprises 12 residues. The CDR3 nucleotides are TGTGCCAGCAGATCTTCAGCAGATACGCAGTATTTT. It codes for CASRSSADTQYF.

The rearrangement uses TRBV18 and TRBJ2-1, with 8 bases matching TRBD2. The germline V gene encodes CDR1 KGHSH and CDR2 LQKENI. The CDR3 covers 16 residues. J gave up 4 bases and V 2 bases, and 7 bases lay outside the gene matches. CDR3 sequence reads: CASSPYSGSEYNEQFF. The DNA for the CDR3 is TGTGCCAGCTCACCATACAGCGGGAGCGAGTACAATGAGCAGTTCTTC.

The V call is TRBV12-3 or TRBV12-4, the J call TRBJ2-1; perhaps TRBD2 as D (6 bases). The V end lost 2 bases, the J end lost 9 bases, and 8 bases lay between the germline ends. The CDR3 totals 12 residues. The chain's CDR3 is CASSLTGVEQFF. The CDR3 DNA reads as TGTGCCAGCAGTTTAACGGGGGTTGAGCAGTTCTTC.

This chain joins TRBV20-1 and TRBJ2-4; tentatively, D is TRBD2 (6 bases). Trimming cost V 6 bases and J 6 bases, with 6 bases left between them. Germline V lookup: CDR1 DFQATT, CDR2 SNEGSKA (reference sequence). CDR3 length equals 10 residues. The CDR3 DNA is TGCAGTGCGGGGGGAAACATTCAGTACTTC. Translated, it gives CSAGGNIQYF.

In this sample, this clone turned up a few times. Different DNA sequences within this sample yield the same CDR3. The V call is TRBV18, the J call TRBJ2-5; D gene unclear. There are 12 residues in the CDR3. Germline CDR1 KGHSH, CDR2 LQKENI. The V gene lost 6 bases and the J gene lost 4 bases, with 9 bases spanning the gap. Written as DNA, the CDR3 is TGTGCCAGCTCGAGGAGTGGAGAGACCCAGTACTTC. This translates into CASSRSGETQYF. Combining the CDR3 with reference TRBV18 and TRBJ2-5 gives the whole variable domain NAGVMQNPRHLVRRRGQEARLRCSPMKGHSHVYWYRQLPEEGLKFMVYLQKENIIDESGMPKERFSAEFPKEGPSILRIQQVVRGDSAAYFCASSRSGETQYFGPGTRLLVL.

CDR3 amino acids: CATSRDSGYNEQFF. In DNA form, the CDR3 reads TGTGCCACCAGCAGAGATAGCGGGTACAATGAGCAGTTCTTC. The V call is TRBV15, the J call TRBJ2-1; 7 nucleotides agree with TRBD2. V was clipped by 0 bases and J by 4 bases; unmatched bases: 0. CDR1 and CDR2 from the germline V gene are LNHNV and YYDKDF (reference sequence). The CDR3 contains 14 residues.

This clone showed up just once. The V and J genes are TRBV5-1 and TRBJ2-7, with TRBD1 identical over 7 bases. Germline V gene sequence: CDR1 SGHRS, CDR2 YFSETQ. The CDR3 is 13 amino acids. The ends lost 3 bases at V and 2 bases at J; junction bases unmatched: 2. Here the CDR3 DNA reads TGCGCCAGCAGCTCCGGGACAGCCTACGAGCAGTACTTC. It translates to CASSSGTAYEQYF.

The chain uses TRBV11-2 and TRBJ2-2; D is possibly TRBD2 (6 bases). V was shortened by 1 base and J by 5 bases, with 11 bases between the two germline ends. Germline lookup yields CDR1 SGHAT and CDR2 FQNNGV. The CDR3 totals 15 residues. The CDR3 spells CASSLVRLATGELFF. As DNA, the CDR3 is TGTGCCAGCAGCTTAGTCCGCCTAGCGACCGGGGAGCTGTTTTTT.

The chain has TRBV6-2 or TRBV6-3 and TRBJ2-1, with 8 bases aligning to TRBD2. Germline V gives CDR1 MNHEY, CDR2 SVGEGT. Unmatched junction bases numbered 4, after V lost 2 bases and J lost 7 bases. There are 14 residues in the CDR3. The CDR3 protein is CASSYVGRANEQFF. The CDR3 nucleotides read TGTGCCAGCAGTTACGTCGGGAGGGCGAATGAGCAGTTCTTC.

The V call is TRBV5-1, the J call TRBJ2-5; 9 bases agree with TRBD2. The trim removed 6 bases at V and 4 bases at J, leaving 16 bases unmatched. The CDR3 sequence is 17 residues long. CDR1 is SGHRS and CDR2 is YFSETQ in the germline V gene. This CDR3 reads CASTSPRRAGGLETQYF. CDR3 nucleotides: TGCGCCAGCACCTCTCCCCGGCGGGCGGGAGGGTTAGAGACCCAGTACTTC.

The V gene is TRBV19, the J gene TRBJ1-6; D is perhaps TRBD1 (5 bases). The V end was cut by 9 bases, the J end by 6 bases, with 18 bases between. Per germline, CDR1 LNHDA and CDR2 SQIVND (reference sequence). The CDR3 is 15 amino acids. The CDR3 nucleotides read TGTGCCAGCCATACAGGTTGGGGATTTAATTCACCCCTCCACTTT. Residues: CASHTGWGFNSPLHF.

V usage is TRBV12-5 and J usage is TRBJ1-5; the D gene is possibly TRBD1 (6 bases). Germline CDR1 is LGHNT and CDR2 is FRNRAP. This CDR3 region has 14 residues. V lost 1 base and J lost 7, with 11 bases in between. This CDR3 is CASGLGKGEQPQHF. The CDR3 DNA is TGTGCTAGTGGTTTGGGAAAGGGGGAACAGCCCCAGCATTTT.

The chain combines TRBV7-2 with TRBJ2-2, with TRBD2 matching over 10 bases. Germline CDR1 SGHTA, CDR2 FQGNSA. The ends lost 0 bases at V and 5 bases at J; junction bases unmatched: 15. CDR3 length: 20 amino acids. As DNA, the CDR3 is TGTGCCAGCAGCTTAGCGAGTCCCGGCCTAGCGGGAGATGGGACCGGGGAGCTGTTTTTT. Protein sequence: CASSLASPGLAGDGTGELFF.

This clone occurred once. The chain carries TRBV2 and TRBJ1-1; TRBD1 is a possible D gene (5 bases). The CDR3 spans 13 residues. Germline CDR1 SNHLY, CDR2 FYNNEI. V was trimmed by 8 bases and J by 4 bases, leaving 14 bases between them. CDR3: CASSEDIFTEAFF. CDR3 sequence (DNA): TGTGCCAGCTCCGAGGACATATTCACTGAAGCTTTCTTT.

This chain's CDR3 is CASSPGTGRSPLHF. CDR3 bases: TGTGCCAGCTCACCGGGGACAGGGCGATCACCCCTCCACTTT. The chain carries TRBV18 and TRBJ1-6; the match to TRBD1 covers 9 bases. V lost 3 bases and J lost 10; bases outside the gene matches: 4. The CDR3 is made up of 14 amino acids. Germline CDR1 reads KGHSH; CDR2 reads LQKENI. Full variable domain (outside the CDR3, taken from reference TRBV18 and TRBJ1-6): NAGVMQNPRHLVRRRGQEARLRCSPMKGHSHVYWYRQLPEEGLKFMVYLQKENIIDESGMPKERFSAEFPKEGPSILRIQQVVRGDSAAYFCASSPGTGRSPLHFGNGTRLTVT.

The rearrangement uses TRBV11-3 and TRBJ2-5; a possible D gene is TRBD2 (5 bases). CDR1 SGHNT and CDR2 YENEEA come from the germline V gene. The CDR3 has 13 amino acids. V dropped 1 base and J dropped 7 bases, with 10 bases sitting between them. CDR3 in DNA: TGTGCCAGCAGCTTAGGTCGCGGGTTGACCCAGTACTTC. It specifies CASSLGRGLTQYF.

This chain uses TRBV7-5 with TRBJ1-2; the table calls TRBD1, which could not be checked here. TRBV7-5 is given as a pseudogene. This CDR3 spans 14 amino acids. CDR3 residues: CARSEQDRAHGYTF. CDR3 nucleotide sequence: TGTGCCAGAAGCGAACAGGACAGGGCTCATGGCTACACCTTC.

This clone was counted between two and nine times. The J gene is TRBJ2-5, the V gene TRBV24-1; 7 bases agree with TRBD2. CDR3 length: 15 amino acids. Looked up from germline, CDR1 is KGHDR and CDR2 is SFDVKD. V dropped 3 bases and J dropped 5; count of bases not matched to a gene: 8. The CDR3 is CATSDPQAGAETQYF. CDR3 in DNA: TGTGCCACCAGTGATCCCCAGGCGGGAGCGGAGACCCAGTACTTC.

The rearrangement uses TRBV19 and TRBJ1-4; weak D call: TRBD1 (6 bases). The germline V and J ends were trimmed by 4 bases and 2 bases, with 23 bases remaining between them. Germline V gene sequence: CDR1 LNHDA, CDR2 SQIVND (reference sequence). This CDR3 comprises 19 residues. Here the CDR3 reads CASSNNPKTPGATNEKLFF. The CDR3 nucleotides are TGTGCCAGTAGTAACAACCCCAAAACTCCAGGGGCGACTAATGAAAAACTGTTTTTT.

This clone has more than one count but fewer than ten. V and J are TRBV7-8 and TRBJ1-1; no clear D. The V and J ends lost 3 bases and 4 bases respectively, with 12 bases between them. Germline CDR1 SGHVS, CDR2 FQNEAQ. CDR3 length: 14 amino acids. This CDR3 is CASSLSGRGTEAFF. In DNA form, the CDR3 reads TGTGCCAGCAGCTTGTCGGGTCGGGGCACTGAAGCTTTCTTT.

The rearrangement links TRBV4-1 to TRBJ1-2, with 8 bases matching TRBD1. J was trimmed by 4 bases and V by 4 bases; bases with no gene match: 14. The CDR3 covers 17 residues. Germline V CDR1 and CDR2: MGHRA, YSYEKL. CDR3 DNA sequence: TGCGCCAGCAGCCGCCAACAGGACAGGGCATACTCCTATGGCTACACCTTC. This encodes CASSRQQDRAYSYGYTF.

This chain connects TRBV7-8 to TRBJ2-2, with TRBD2 matching 13 bases. V shed 4 bases, J shed 3 bases, and the junction held 5 bases outside the gene matches. The CDR3 has 17 amino acids. Germline-derived CDR1 and CDR2 are SGHVS and FQNEAQ. The DNA for the CDR3 is TGTGCCAGCAGCTCCGAACTAGCGGGAGGGTACACCGGGGAGCTGTTTTTT. It codes for CASSSELAGGYTGELFF. Complete variable domain (other parts from reference TRBV7-8 and TRBJ2-2): GAGVSQSPRYKVAKRGQDVALRCDPISGHVSLFWYQQALGQGPEFLTYFQNEAQLDKSGLPSDRFFAERPEGSVSTLKIQRTQQEDSAVYLCASSSELAGGYTGELFFGEGSRLTVL.

CDR3 in amino acids: CATSDSTSTRAGNTIYF. For the CDR3, the DNA is TGTGCCACCAGTGATTCGACCTCGACGCGGGCTGGAAACACCATATATTTT. This sequence joins TRBV24-1 and TRBJ1-3; D not resolved. V was trimmed by 2 bases and J by 2 bases, leaving 15 bases between them. The CDR3 is made up of 17 amino acids. From germline, CDR1 is KGHDR and CDR2 SFDVKD.

The chain is built from TRBV9 and TRBJ2-3; 7 bases line up with TRBD1. Looked up from germline, CDR1 is SGDLS and CDR2 is YYNGEE. The CDR3 is 14 amino acids. Germline trimming cut 4 bases from V and 4 bases from J; bases unmatched to any gene: 6. The CDR3 DNA sequence: TGTGCCAGCAGCTTACGACAGGGTGCAGATACGCAGTATTTT. Its translation is CASSLRQGADTQYF.

The CDR3 spells CASSLSRLAGINEQFF. The CDR3 DNA is TGTGCCAGCAGTTTATCGAGGCTAGCGGGGATCAATGAGCAGTTCTTC. V usage is TRBV27 and J usage is TRBJ2-1; 9 bases agree with TRBD2. The CDR3 is 16 amino acids. Germline V gene data show CDR1 as MNHEY and CDR2 as SMNVEV (reference sequence). V lost 0 bases and J lost 6; bases outside the gene matches: 6.